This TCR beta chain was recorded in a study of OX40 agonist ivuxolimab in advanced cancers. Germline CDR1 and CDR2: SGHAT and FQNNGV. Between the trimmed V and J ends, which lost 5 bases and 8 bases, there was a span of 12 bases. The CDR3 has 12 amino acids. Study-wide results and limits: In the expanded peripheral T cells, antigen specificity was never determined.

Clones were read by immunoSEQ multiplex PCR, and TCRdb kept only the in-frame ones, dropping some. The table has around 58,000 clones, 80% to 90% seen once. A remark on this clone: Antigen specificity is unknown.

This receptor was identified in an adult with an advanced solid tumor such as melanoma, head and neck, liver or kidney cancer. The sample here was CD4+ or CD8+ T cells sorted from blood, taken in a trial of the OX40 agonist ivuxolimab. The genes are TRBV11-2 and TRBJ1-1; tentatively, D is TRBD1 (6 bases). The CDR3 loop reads CASSRGLKEAFF. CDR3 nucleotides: TGTGCCAGCAGCCGGGGGCTTAAAGAAGCTTTCTTT.